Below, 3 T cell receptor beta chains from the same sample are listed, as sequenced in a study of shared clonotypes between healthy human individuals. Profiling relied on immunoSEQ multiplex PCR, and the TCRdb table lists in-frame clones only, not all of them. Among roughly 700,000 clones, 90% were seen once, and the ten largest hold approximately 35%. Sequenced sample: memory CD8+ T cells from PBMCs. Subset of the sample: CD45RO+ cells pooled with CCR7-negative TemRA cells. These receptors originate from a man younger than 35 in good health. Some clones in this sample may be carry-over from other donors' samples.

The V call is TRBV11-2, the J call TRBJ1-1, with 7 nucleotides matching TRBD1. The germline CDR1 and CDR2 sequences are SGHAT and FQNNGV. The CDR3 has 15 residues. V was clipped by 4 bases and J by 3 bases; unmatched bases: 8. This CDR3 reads CASSSRQGADTEAFF. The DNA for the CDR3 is TGTGCCAGCAGCTCCAGACAGGGTGCGGACACTGAAGCTTTCTTT.

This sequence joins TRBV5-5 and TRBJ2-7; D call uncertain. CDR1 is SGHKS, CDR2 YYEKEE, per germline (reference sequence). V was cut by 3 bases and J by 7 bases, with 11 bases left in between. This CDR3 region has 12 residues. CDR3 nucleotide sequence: TGTGCCAGCAGCTGGTCCCTAATTGAGCAGTACTTC. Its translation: CASSWSLIEQYF.

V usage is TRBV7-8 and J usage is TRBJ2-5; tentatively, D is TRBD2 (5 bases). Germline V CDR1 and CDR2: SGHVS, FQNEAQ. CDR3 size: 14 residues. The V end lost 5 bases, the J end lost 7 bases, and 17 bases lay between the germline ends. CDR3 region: CASSERRSAATQYF. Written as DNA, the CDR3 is TGTGCCAGCAGCGAGCGGAGGTCCGCGGCGACCCAGTACTTC.